In its sample, the clone carrying this TCR beta chain was seen many times. Its antigen is unknown. Initially, at the first diagnosis of hyperthyroidism and before any ophthalmopathy symptoms, blood was sampled. Germline CDR1 is SGHAT and CDR2 is FQNNGV. The CDR3 totals 18 residues. Trimming removed 5 bases from V and 7 bases from J; junction bases left unmatched: 21. The data were taken from a study of T cells in Graves' hyperthyroidism and ophthalmopathy. Study-level points and caveats: Within blood appeared most thyroid clonotypes that had expanded above 0.001. Model predictions of ophthalmopathy came a median approximately 6 months before onset.

Regions amplified from RNA transcripts were the TCR beta CDR3 regions. Using the HTBI primer set, a first-round RT-PCR was run on the TCR CDR3. TCRdb fed the multiplex PCR reads into MiXCR, producing one record per CDR3 protein. The profile covers 250,000 to 300,000 distinct CDR3 sequences, with roughly 15% appearing a single time and roughly 15% taken by the ten largest. The V call is TRBV11-2, the J call TRBJ2-5, with TRBD1 matching 8 bases. The sequenced material came from blood. This clonotype was obtained from a woman aged 40 to 50 with Graves' hyperthyroidism that later progressed to Graves' ophthalmopathy. As DNA, the CDR3 is TGTGCCAGCAGCACATACCTGATGACGGACAGGGATGGGATGACCCAGTACTTC. Protein product: CASSTYLMTDRDGMTQYF.